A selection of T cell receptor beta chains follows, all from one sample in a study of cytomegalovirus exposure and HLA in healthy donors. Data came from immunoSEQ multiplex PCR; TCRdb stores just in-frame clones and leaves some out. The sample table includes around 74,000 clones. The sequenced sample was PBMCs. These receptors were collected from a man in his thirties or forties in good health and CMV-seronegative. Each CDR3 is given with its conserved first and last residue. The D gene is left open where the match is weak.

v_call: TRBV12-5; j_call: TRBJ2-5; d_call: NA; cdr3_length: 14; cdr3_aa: CASGLVPTPGTQYF; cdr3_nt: TGTGCTAGTGGTTTGGTACCGACCCCAGGGACCCAGTACTTC
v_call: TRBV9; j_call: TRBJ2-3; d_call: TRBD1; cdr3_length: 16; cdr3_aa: CASSQGQGVSTDTQYF; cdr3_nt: TGTGCCAGCAGCCAGGGACAGGGGGTATCCACAGATACGCAGTATTTT
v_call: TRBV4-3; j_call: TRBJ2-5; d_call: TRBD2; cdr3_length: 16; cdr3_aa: CASSRELGLAGGSQYF; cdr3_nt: TGCGCCAGCAGCCGAGAACTCGGACTAGCCGGTGGGTCCCAGTACTTC
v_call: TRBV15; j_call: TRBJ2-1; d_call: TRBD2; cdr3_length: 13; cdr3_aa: CAITSGGFNEQFF; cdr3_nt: TGTGCCATCACTAGCGGGGGGTTTAATGAGCAGTTCTTC
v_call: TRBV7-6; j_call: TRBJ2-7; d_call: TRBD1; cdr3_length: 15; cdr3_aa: CASSLAGQGSYEQYF; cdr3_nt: TGTGCCAGCAGCTTAGCGGGACAGGGGTCCTACGAGCAGTACTTC
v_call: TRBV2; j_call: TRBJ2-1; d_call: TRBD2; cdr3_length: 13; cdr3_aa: CASGLASYNEQFF; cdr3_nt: TGTGCCAGTGGACTAGCATCCTACAATGAGCAGTTCTTC
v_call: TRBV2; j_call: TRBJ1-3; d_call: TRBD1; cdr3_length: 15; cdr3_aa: CASRTGIFSGNTIYF; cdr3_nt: TGTGCCAGCAGGACAGGGATCTTCTCTGGAAACACCATATATTTT
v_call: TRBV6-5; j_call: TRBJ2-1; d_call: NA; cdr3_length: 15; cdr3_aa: CASSSHRERYNEQFF; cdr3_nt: TGTGCCAGCAGTTCCCACCGGGAACGCTACAATGAGCAGTTCTTC
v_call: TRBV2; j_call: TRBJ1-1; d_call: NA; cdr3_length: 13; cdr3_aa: CASSATVNTEAFF; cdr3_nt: TGTGCCAGCAGTGCGACAGTCAACACTGAAGCTTTCTTT
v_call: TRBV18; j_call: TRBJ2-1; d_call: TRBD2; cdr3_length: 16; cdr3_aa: CASSPRLADSYNEQFF; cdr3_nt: TGTGCCAGCTCCCCTAGACTAGCGGATTCCTACAATGAGCAGTTCTTC
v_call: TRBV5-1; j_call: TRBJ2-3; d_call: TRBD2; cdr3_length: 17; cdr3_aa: CASSPGLAGVGTDTQYF; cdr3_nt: TGCGCCAGCAGCCCTGGACTAGCGGGAGTGGGGACAGATACGCAGTATTTT
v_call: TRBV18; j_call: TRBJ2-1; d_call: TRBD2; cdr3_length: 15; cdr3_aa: CASSQLAGANNEQFF; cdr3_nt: TGTGCCAGCTCACAACTAGCGGGAGCCAACAATGAGCAGTTCTTC
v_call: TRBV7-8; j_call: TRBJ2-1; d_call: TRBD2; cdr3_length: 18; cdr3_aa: CASSLSLAGGVSYNEQFF; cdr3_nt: TGTGCCAGCAGCTTATCACTAGCGGGGGGGGTCTCCTACAATGAGCAGTTCTTC
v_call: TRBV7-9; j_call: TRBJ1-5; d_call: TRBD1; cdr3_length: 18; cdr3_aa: CASSLLGGQGISNQPQHF; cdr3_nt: TGTGCCAGCAGCTTGCTTGGCGGACAGGGGATTTCCAATCAGCCCCAGCATTTT
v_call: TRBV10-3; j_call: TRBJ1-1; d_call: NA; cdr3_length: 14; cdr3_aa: CAISETALNTEAFF; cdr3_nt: TGTGCCATCAGTGAAACAGCTCTGAACACTGAAGCTTTCTTT
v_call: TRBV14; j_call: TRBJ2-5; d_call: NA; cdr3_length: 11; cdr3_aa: CASSQAVTQYF; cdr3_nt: TGTGCCAGCAGCCAAGCGGTGACCCAGTACTTC
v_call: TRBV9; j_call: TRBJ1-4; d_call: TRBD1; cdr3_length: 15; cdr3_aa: CASSGTGGRNEKLFF; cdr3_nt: TGTGCCAGCAGCGGGACAGGGGGCCGTAATGAAAAACTGTTTTTT
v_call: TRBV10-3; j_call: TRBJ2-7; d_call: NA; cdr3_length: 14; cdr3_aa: CAISRDTYTYEQYF; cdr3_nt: TGTGCCATCAGCCGGGACACCTATACCTACGAGCAGTACTTC
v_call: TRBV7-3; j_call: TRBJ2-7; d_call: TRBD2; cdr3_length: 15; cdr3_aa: CASSPTSGVGYEQYF; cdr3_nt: TGTGCCAGCAGCCCCACTAGCGGCGTCGGCTACGAGCAGTACTTC
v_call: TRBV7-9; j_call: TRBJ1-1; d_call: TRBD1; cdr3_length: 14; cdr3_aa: CASRSTGPAAEAFF; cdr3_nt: TGTGCCAGCAGGTCGACAGGGCCGGCGGCTGAAGCTTTCTTT
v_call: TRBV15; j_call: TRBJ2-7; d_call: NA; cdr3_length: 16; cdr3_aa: CATSRDFDRTPYEQYF; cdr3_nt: TGTGCCACCAGCAGAGATTTCGACAGGACCCCCTACGAGCAGTACTTC
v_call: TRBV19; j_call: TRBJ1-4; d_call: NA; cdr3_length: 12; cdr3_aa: CASSQLQGKLFF; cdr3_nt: TGTGCCAGTAGCCAATTACAGGGAAAACTGTTTTTT
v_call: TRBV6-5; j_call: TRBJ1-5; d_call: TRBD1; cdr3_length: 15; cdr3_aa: CASSPRGRGNQPQHF; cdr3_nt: TGTGCCAGCAGCCCCAGGGGGCGCGGCAATCAGCCCCAGCATTTT
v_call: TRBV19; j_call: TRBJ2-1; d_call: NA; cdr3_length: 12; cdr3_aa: CASSVQGNEQFF; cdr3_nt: TGTGCCAGTAGTGTACAGGGTAATGAGCAGTTCTTC
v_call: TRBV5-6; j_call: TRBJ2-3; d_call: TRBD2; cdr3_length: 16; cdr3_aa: CASSLFGLAGSDTQYF; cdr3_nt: TGTGCCAGCAGCTTGTTTGGACTAGCGGGATCAGATACGCAGTATTTT
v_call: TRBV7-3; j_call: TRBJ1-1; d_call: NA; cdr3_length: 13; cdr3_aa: CASSPGADTEAFF; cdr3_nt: TGTGCCAGCAGCCCTGGGGCAGACACTGAAGCTTTCTTT
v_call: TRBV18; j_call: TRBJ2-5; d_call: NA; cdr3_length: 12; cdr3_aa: CASSPGRREQYF; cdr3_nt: TGTGCCAGCTCACCGGGGCGGAGAGAGCAGTACTTC
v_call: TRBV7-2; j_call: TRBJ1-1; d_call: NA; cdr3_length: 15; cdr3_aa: CASSLVGLGGTEAFF; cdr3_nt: TGTGCCAGCAGCTTAGTTGGCCTGGGGGGGACTGAAGCTTTCTTT
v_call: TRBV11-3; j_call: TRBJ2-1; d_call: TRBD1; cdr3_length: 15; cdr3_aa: CASSFSGQVRNEQFF; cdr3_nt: TGTGCCAGCAGCTTCTCAGGACAGGTACGGAATGAGCAGTTCTTC
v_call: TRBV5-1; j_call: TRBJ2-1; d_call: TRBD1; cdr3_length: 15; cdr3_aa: CASSLAQGALNEQFF; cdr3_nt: TGCGCCAGCAGCTTGGCCCAGGGGGCGCTAAATGAGCAGTTCTTC
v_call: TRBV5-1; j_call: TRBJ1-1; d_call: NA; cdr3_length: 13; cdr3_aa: CASSLAQNTEAFF; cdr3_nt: TGCGCCAGCAGCTTGGCACAGAACACTGAAGCTTTCTTT
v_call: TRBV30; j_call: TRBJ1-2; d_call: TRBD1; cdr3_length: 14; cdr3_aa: CAWSTTGRSYGYTF; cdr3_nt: TGTGCCTGGAGTACGACAGGGCGGTCATATGGCTACACCTTC
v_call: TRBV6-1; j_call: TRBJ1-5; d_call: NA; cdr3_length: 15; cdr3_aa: CASSQDYYSNQPQHF; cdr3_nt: TGTGCCAGCAGTCAGGACTATTATAGCAATCAGCCCCAGCATTTT
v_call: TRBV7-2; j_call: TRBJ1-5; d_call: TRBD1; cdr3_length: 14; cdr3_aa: CASSLVTGGRPQHF; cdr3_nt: TGTGCCAGCAGCTTAGTGACAGGGGGTCGGCCCCAGCATTTT
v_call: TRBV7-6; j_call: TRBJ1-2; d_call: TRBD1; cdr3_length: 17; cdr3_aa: CASSARLQGGLFYGYTF; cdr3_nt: TGTGCCAGCAGCGCGCGTTTGCAGGGGGGCCTCTTCTATGGCTACACCTTC
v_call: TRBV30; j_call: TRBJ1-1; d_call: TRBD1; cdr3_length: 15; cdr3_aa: CAWSPQGGPGTEAFF; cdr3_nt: TGTGCCTGGAGTCCACAGGGGGGGCCCGGCACTGAAGCTTTCTTT
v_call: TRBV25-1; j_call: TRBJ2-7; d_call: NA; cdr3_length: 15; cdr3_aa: CASSESAGISYEQYF; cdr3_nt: TGTGCCAGCAGTGAATCCGCAGGGATCTCCTACGAGCAGTACTTC
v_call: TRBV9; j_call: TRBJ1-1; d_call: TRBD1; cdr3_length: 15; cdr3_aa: CASSVGQTGKDEAFF; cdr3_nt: TGTGCCAGCAGCGTGGGACAGACGGGGAAAGATGAAGCTTTCTTT
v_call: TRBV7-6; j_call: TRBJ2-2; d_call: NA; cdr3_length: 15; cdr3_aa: CASSLWELNTGELFF; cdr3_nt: TGTGCCAGCAGCTTGTGGGAGTTAAACACCGGGGAGCTGTTTTTT
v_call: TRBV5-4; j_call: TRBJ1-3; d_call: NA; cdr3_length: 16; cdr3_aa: CASSLDAGLAGNTIYF; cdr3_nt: TGTGCCAGCAGCTTAGACGCGGGGCTGGCTGGAAACACCATATATTTT
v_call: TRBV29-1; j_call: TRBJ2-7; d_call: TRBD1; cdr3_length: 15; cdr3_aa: CSVEDGDRVGNEQYF; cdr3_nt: TGCAGCGTTGAAGATGGGGACAGGGTAGGCAACGAGCAGTACTTC
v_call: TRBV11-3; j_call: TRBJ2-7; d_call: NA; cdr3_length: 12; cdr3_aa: CASSPGDDEQYF; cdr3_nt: TGTGCCAGCAGCCCAGGGGACGATGAGCAGTACTTC
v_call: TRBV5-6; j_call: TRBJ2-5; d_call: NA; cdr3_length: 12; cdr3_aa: CASSLVGETQYF; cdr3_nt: TGTGCCAGCAGCTTGGTGGGCGAGACCCAGTACTTC
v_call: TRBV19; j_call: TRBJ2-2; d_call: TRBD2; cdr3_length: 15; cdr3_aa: CASSLWASGSGGLFF; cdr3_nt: TGTGCCAGTAGTCTCTGGGCTAGCGGGTCCGGGGGGCTGTTTTTT
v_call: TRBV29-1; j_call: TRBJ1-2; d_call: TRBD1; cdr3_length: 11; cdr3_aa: CSVQGTYGYTF; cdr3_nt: TGCAGCGTACAGGGGACCTATGGCTACACCTTC
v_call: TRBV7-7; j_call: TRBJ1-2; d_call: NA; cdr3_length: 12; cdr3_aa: CASSSGGSGYTF; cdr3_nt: TGTGCTAGCAGCTCCGGTGGGAGTGGCTACACCTTC
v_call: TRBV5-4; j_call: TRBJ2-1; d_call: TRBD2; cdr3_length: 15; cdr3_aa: CASRLGGGSFDEQFF; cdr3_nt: TGTGCCAGCAGGTTGGGCGGGGGGAGCTTTGATGAGCAGTTCTTC